The 30 T cell receptor beta chains below come from one sample, sequenced in a study of monozygotic twins with inflammatory bowel disease. Following a re-call of the 5' RACE reads, TCRdb has one entry per CDR3 protein and lacks DNA. The sample table sets out a few hundred thousand distinct CDR3 sequences. Sequenced: blood. The source of these receptors is a human donor with ulcerative colitis or Crohn's disease, or a healthy co-twin of an affected twin (not recorded which).

The chain uses TRBV3-1 and TRBJ2-1; the D gene TCRdb calls, TRBD1, cannot be checked with no DNA. The CDR3 has 15 residues. Germline lookup yields CDR1 LGHDT and CDR2 YNNKEL (reference sequence). CDR3 sequence reads: CASSQGQGGWGEQFF.

The V call is TRBV9, the J call TRBJ2-7; TCRdb indicates TRBD1, and absent DNA this call remains unverified. CDR1 and CDR2 from the germline V gene are SGDLS and YYNGEE. The CDR3 consists of 12 residues. CDR3 residues: CASSVTGDEQYF.

The rearrangement links TRBV12-3 or TRBV12-4 to TRBJ1-2; TCRdb names TRBD1, which stays unverified in the absence of DNA. This CDR3 has 16 residues. The CDR3 is CASSRPGGAINYGYTF.

The CDR3 protein is CASSRGRGLANEQFF. The chain combines TRBV5-1 with TRBJ2-1; TCRdb's D call of TRBD1 is untestable without DNA. CDR1 is SGHRS, CDR2 YFSETQ, per germline. The CDR3 runs to 15 residues.

The gene calls are TRBV18 and TRBJ2-2; TCRdb selects TRBD2, and the lack of DNA leaves this call unchecked. Germline CDR1 and CDR2: KGHSH and LQKENI. The CDR3 runs 16 residues. The CDR3 sequence is CASSPLSLAATGELFF. Supplemented by reference TRBV18 and TRBJ2-2, the full variable domain reads NAGVMQNPRHLVRRRGQEARLRCSPMKGHSHVYWYRQLPEEGLKFMVYLQKENIIDESGMPKERFSAEFPKEGPSILRIQQVVRGDSAAYFCASSPLSLAATGELFFGEGSRLTVL.

CDR3 in amino acids: CSARVSTSGTAAQFF. The chain recombines TRBV20-1 with TRBJ2-1; there is no DNA to check the TCRdb D call of TRBD1. This CDR3 contains 15 residues. In germline, CDR1 is DFQATT, CDR2 SNEGSKA (reference sequence).

V usage is TRBV6-1 and J usage is TRBJ1-1. This CDR3 region has 13 residues. Germline V gene data show CDR1 as MNHNS and CDR2 as SASEGT. The CDR3 region is CASSVSVNTEAFF.

The CDR3 here is CASPPVGRDTDTQYF. V is TRBV28 and J is TRBJ2-3; TCRdb's D call, TRBD1, is unchecked because there is no DNA. The CDR3 is 15 residues long. Germline V CDR1 and CDR2: MDHEN, SYDVKM.

The chain recombines TRBV5-1 with TRBJ2-1; with no DNA, the TCRdb D assignment of TRBD1 cannot be verified. CDR3 length: 17 residues. Germline V gives CDR1 SGHRS, CDR2 YFSETQ. CDR3 residues: CASIPRRTGSSYNEQFF.

This sequence joins TRBV12-3 or TRBV12-4 and TRBJ2-7; the TRBD1 assignment by TCRdb is unverifiable without DNA. The length of the CDR3 is 13 residues. CDR3 region: CASSPGWGYEQYF.

This chain joins TRBV27 and TRBJ2-1; TCRdb picks TRBD2, but there is no DNA to check that call. Germline V gene sequence: CDR1 MNHEY, CDR2 SMNVEV (reference sequence). The CDR3 consists of 16 residues. This CDR3 is CASSLRTSGRAGEQFF.

The chain joins TRBV6-5 to TRBJ1-6. CDR3 length: 16 residues. Germline-derived CDR1 and CDR2 are MNHEY and SVGAGI. CDR3 region: CASSYDRSSYNSPLHF.

The chain carries TRBV5-5 and TRBJ2-1; there is no DNA to check the TCRdb D call of TRBD2. CDR3 length: 16 residues. CDR1 SGHKS and CDR2 YYEKEE come from the germline V gene (reference sequence). CDR3 sequence: CASSFERLAGRNEQFF.

This chain uses TRBV7-2 with TRBJ2-3; TCRdb lists TRBD2, though no DNA is available to test this call. CDR1 SGHTA and CDR2 FQGNSA come from the germline V gene. The CDR3 spans 19 residues. CDR3 sequence: CASSWVRGRAGSHTDTQYF. Supplemented by reference TRBV7-2 and TRBJ2-3, the full variable domain reads GAGVSQSPSNKVTEKGKDVELRCDPISGHTALYWYRQSLGQGLEFLIYFQGNSAPDKSGLPSDRFSAERTGGSVSTLTIQRTQQEDSAVYLCASSWVRGRAGSHTDTQYFGPGTRLTVL.

This sequence joins TRBV7-2 and TRBJ2-7; TCRdb's D gene call, TRBD1, goes unchecked for lack of DNA. The CDR3 loop spans 14 amino acids. Germline V lookup: CDR1 SGHTA, CDR2 FQGNSA. CDR3 sequence: CASSSSGGAHEQYF. Full variable domain (missing parts from reference TRBV7-2 and TRBJ2-7): GAGVSQSPSNKVTEKGKDVELRCDPISGHTALYWYRQSLGQGLEFLIYFQGNSAPDKSGLPSDRFSAERTGGSVSTLTIQRTQQEDSAVYLCASSSSGGAHEQYFGPGTRLTVT.

V is TRBV24-1 and J is TRBJ2-2; TCRdb selects TRBD2, and the lack of DNA leaves this call unchecked. The CDR3 has 13 amino acids. Germline values: CDR1 KGHDR, CDR2 SFDVKD. CDR3 in amino acids: CATRLSEAGELFF.

This chain connects TRBV27 to TRBJ2-3. Germline CDR1 and CDR2: MNHEY and SMNVEV (reference sequence). This CDR3 has 14 amino acids. The CDR3 sequence: CASSYYRSTDTQYF.

The chain combines TRBV15 with TRBJ1-1; TCRdb indicates TRBD1, and absent DNA this call remains unverified. Germline-derived CDR1 and CDR2 are LNHNV and YYDKDF (reference sequence). The CDR3 sequence is 13 residues long. The CDR3 spells CATSRESGTEAFF.

The V and J genes are TRBV12-3 or TRBV12-4 and TRBJ2-6. This CDR3 has 13 amino acids. The chain's CDR3 is CASSSRGANVLTF.

The V call is TRBV5-6, the J call TRBJ1-1. This CDR3 contains 12 residues. Germline lookup yields CDR1 SGHDT and CDR2 YYEEEE. The CDR3 spells CASSLSPTEAFF.

The chain links TRBV4-2 to TRBJ2-7; there is no DNA to check the TCRdb D call of TRBD1. This CDR3 comprises 15 residues. Germline loops: CDR1 LGHNA, CDR2 YNFKEQ. The CDR3 loop is CASSQEEGGTYEQYF.

The chain carries TRBV4-3 and TRBJ2-1; the TCRdb call, TRBD2, lacks DNA for checking. CDR3 length equals 16 residues. Germline assignment: CDR1 LGHNA and CDR2 YSLEER. The chain's CDR3 is CASSQGTSELYNEQFF.

This rearrangement joins TRBV3-1 to TRBJ2-1; TCRdb proposes TRBD1, but this gene call is untestable without DNA. Germline V gene lookup returns CDR1 LGHDT and CDR2 YNNKEL (reference sequence). There are 14 residues in the CDR3. This CDR3 is CASRKQGHYNEQFF.

The J gene is TRBJ2-2, the V gene TRBV20-1; TCRdb lists TRBD2, though no DNA is available to test this call. The CDR3 extends over 13 amino acids. Germline-derived CDR1 and CDR2 are DFQATT and SNEGSKA (reference sequence). The CDR3 protein is CSLPGLAAGELFF.

The V call is TRBV9, the J call TRBJ2-4. CDR3 length equals 14 residues. Germline CDR1 SGDLS, CDR2 YYNGEE. CDR3 amino acids: CASSVSLGADIQYF.

The chain has TRBV23-1 and TRBJ2-7; TCRdb calls TRBD1, which cannot be checked without DNA. TRBV23-1 is an ORF, with its function uncertain. This CDR3 spans 15 amino acids. This chain's CDR3 is CASSLPGQEQYEQYF.

This CDR3 is CASSHLGREQFF. The rearrangement links TRBV12-3 or TRBV12-4 to TRBJ2-1; the TCRdb call, TRBD1, lacks DNA for checking. The CDR3 loop spans 12 amino acids.

The chain has TRBV7-2 and TRBJ2-3; TCRdb proposes TRBD1, but this gene call is untestable without DNA. CDR3 length: 16 amino acids. CDR1 and CDR2 from the germline V gene are SGHTA and FQGNSA. The CDR3 loop reads CASSPGETSATDTQYF.

CDR3 in amino acids: CASADRDLSYEQYF. This chain connects TRBV9 to TRBJ2-7; with no DNA, the TCRdb D assignment of TRBD1 cannot be verified. Germline lookup yields CDR1 SGDLS and CDR2 YYNGEE. There are 14 residues in the CDR3.

The J gene is TRBJ2-2, the V gene TRBV24-1; the TCRdb call, TRBD2, lacks DNA for checking. The CDR3 extends over 16 amino acids. The germline gives CDR1 KGHDR, CDR2 SFDVKD. CDR3 amino acids: CATSPPGRLNTGELFF.